The 3 T cell receptor beta chains reported below all come from one sample, sequenced in a study of cytomegalovirus exposure and HLA in healthy donors. 13 Jbeta primers and 60 Vbeta primers were used for the PCR. TCRdb's copy holds only in-frame clones and misses some; the assay was immunoSEQ multiplex PCR. The sample yields roughly 170,000 clones, 84% seen once. Sequencing used PBMCs. The receptors were sampled from a man aged 30 to 39 in good health and CMV-seronegative.

Remarks on this clone: This CDR3 is also generated by other DNA sequences in the sample. The chain recombines TRBV9 with TRBJ2-1, with a tentative D call TRBD1 (6 bases). The CDR3 runs 15 residues. Germline CDR1 SGDLS, CDR2 YYNGEE. Trimming stripped 0 bases from V and 4 bases from J, with 11 bases between. DNA for the CDR3: TGTGCCAGCAGCGTAGAGGGGGTTGGGTACAATGAGCAGTTCTTC. Its protein product is CASSVEGVGYNEQFF.

This chain links TRBV5-1 with TRBJ2-3; 7 bases match TRBD2. This CDR3 region has 14 residues. V was pared by 5 bases and J by 3 bases, with 6 bases of the junction left unmatched. CDR1 is SGHRS, CDR2 YFSETQ, per germline. The CDR3 is CASRAGVGTDTQYF. The CDR3 nucleotides read TGCGCCAGCAGGGCGGGAGTTGGGACAGATACGCAGTATTTT.

The sample holds a few counts of this clone. This sequence joins TRBV6-1 and TRBJ2-7; TRBD1 is a possible D gene (6 bases). The CDR3 length is 15 residues. Looked up from germline, CDR1 is MNHNS and CDR2 is SASEGT. The V end lost 0 bases, the J end lost 3 bases, and 12 bases lay between the germline ends. CDR3 amino acids: CASSEASGAVYEQYF. The CDR3 bases are TGTGCCAGCAGTGAAGCGTCAGGGGCCGTCTACGAGCAGTACTTC.